The rows below give T cell receptor beta chains drawn from one sample of a study of cytomegalovirus exposure and HLA in healthy donors. Clones were sequenced by immunoSEQ multiplex PCR, and TCRdb holds only the in-frame ones, with some missing. The sample lists over 150,000 clones; less than 80% were seen once. The sequenced sample was PBMCs. The receptors shown here come from a middle-aged man in good health and CMV-seronegative. Both conserved end residues are part of each CDR3. A D gene is named only where the DNA matches it firmly. Some rows have no size entry. The others give once, few or many, or a class for an expanded clone.

clone_size,v_call,j_call,d_call,cdr3_nt,cdr3_aa
-,TRBV5-1,TRBJ1-1,TRBD1,TGCGCCAGCAGCCTCGGGACAGGGGTTATGAACACTGAAGCTTTCTTT,CASSLGTGVMNTEAFF
few,TRBV4-1,TRBJ2-1,TRBD1,TGCGCCAGCAGCCACCCCGGGACAGGGATATACAATGAGCAGTTCTTC,CASSHPGTGIYNEQFF
-,TRBV6-6,TRBJ2-2,-,TGTGCCAGCAGCTACAGGAGACAAACGGGGACCGGGGAGCTGTTTTTT,CASSYRRQTGTGELFF
once,TRBV21-1,TRBJ2-6,-,TGTGCCAGCAGCAAAGTTAGAGGGCTTGGGGCCAACGTCCTGACTTTC,CASSKVRGLGANVLTF
-,TRBV2,TRBJ2-7,TRBD2,TGTGCCAGCATTAAAGGGACTAGCGGATCCTACGAGCAGTACTTC,CASIKGTSGSYEQYF
-,TRBV7-9,TRBJ2-4,TRBD1,TGTGCCAGCAGCTTAAGCGGTGGACAGGGGGCGAGTAACATTCAGTACTTC,CASSLSGGQGASNIQYF
-,TRBV19,TRBJ1-2,-,TGTGCCAGTAGTATGGGTGACTCCACCGGAGACTATGGCTACACCTTC,CASSMGDSTGDYGYTF
once,TRBV9,TRBJ2-4,-,TGTGCCAGCAGCCTTGGGGTGAGGGCCGCCAAAAACATTCAGTACTTC,CASSLGVRAAKNIQYF
-,TRBV2,TRBJ2-6,TRBD1,TGTGCCAGCAGTGCCACAGGGGGCGCTGGGGCCAACGTCCTGACTTTC,CASSATGGAGANVLTF
-,TRBV4-3,TRBJ2-1,-,TGCGCCAGCAGCCTAACGGTGTCCGGGAACACTGAGCAGTTCTTC,CASSLTVSGNTEQFF
-,TRBV19,TRBJ2-7,TRBD2,TGTGCCAGTAGTACCGCCCGAGCGGGAGCCTACGAGCAGTACTTC,CASSTARAGAYEQYF
once,TRBV5-4,TRBJ2-1,-,TGTGCCAGCAGCTTGGTAGGAGCAGTGACGTATGAGCAGTTCTTC,CASSLVGAVTYEQFF
few,TRBV23-1,TRBJ2-7,-,TGCGCCAGCCGTCGGTTCAGTACAACCTACGAGCAGTACTTC,CASRRFSTTYEQYF
-,TRBV6-6,TRBJ1-2,TRBD1,TGTGCCAGCAGTCCCGTGGACAGGGCCGGCTATGGCTACACCTTC,CASSPVDRAGYGYTF
-,TRBV6-6,TRBJ1-4,-,TGTGCCAGCAGCAGAGAAAAACTGTTTTTT,CASSREKLFF
-,TRBV7-6,TRBJ2-1,-,TGTGCCAGCAGCTTATTGGGGACACGGAGTAATGAGCAGTTCTTC,CASSLLGTRSNEQFF
few,TRBV28,TRBJ1-2,TRBD1,TGTGCCAGCAGGAAAACAGGGGGTGATGGCTACACCTTC,CASRKTGGDGYTF
-,TRBV14,TRBJ1-1,-,TGTGCCAGCAGCCGAAACCTAAACACTGAAGCTTTCTTT,CASSRNLNTEAFF
-,TRBV29-1,TRBJ1-1,TRBD1,TGCAGCGTTGCCCAACCTAGGACAGGGAACACTGAAGCTTTCTTT,CSVAQPRTGNTEAFF
once,TRBV6-5,TRBJ1-4,TRBD1,TGTGCCAGCAGACCGACAGGGTATGAAAAACTGTTTTTT,CASRPTGYEKLFF
-,TRBV5-1,TRBJ2-3,-,TGCGCCACCGTGAGAGGAACTGGGGGCCCAGATACGCAGTATTTT,CATVRGTGGPDTQYF
-,TRBV5-4,TRBJ2-1,TRBD2,TGTGCCAGCAGCTTGGCCACGGGGGGTGAGCAGTTCTTC,CASSLATGGEQFF
-,TRBV29-1,TRBJ2-2,-,TGCAGCGTTGGTGGCGGCACCGGGGAGCTGTTTTTT,CSVGGGTGELFF
once,TRBV6-5,TRBJ1-1,-,TGTGCCAGCAGTTACTCAATTGGGCGCGCAGTCGAAGCTTTCTTT,CASSYSIGRAVEAFF
-,TRBV28,TRBJ1-5,TRBD1,TGTGCCAGCAGCCGAAACAGGGACAGACAGCCCCAGCATTTT,CASSRNRDRQPQHF
few,TRBV10-3,TRBJ2-3,TRBD2,TGTGCCATCAGACCTCTACCAACGGGGAGCGGGAGGGCTCTCACAGATACGCAGTATTTT,CAIRPLPTGSGRALTDTQYF
-,TRBV4-1,TRBJ2-3,TRBD2,TGCGCCAGCAGCCAAGATTCCGGCGGGAGCAGGACAGATACGCAGTATTTT,CASSQDSGGSRTDTQYF
-,TRBV5-1,TRBJ2-7,TRBD2,TGCGCCAGCAGCTTGGGGAGCGGGAGCTCCTACGAGCAGTACTTC,CASSLGSGSSYEQYF
-,TRBV6-5,TRBJ1-5,TRBD1,TGTGCCAGCAGTCGACAGGGGGCTAGCAATCAGCCCCAGCATTTT,CASSRQGASNQPQHF
-,TRBV28,TRBJ2-7,-,TGTGCCAGCAGTTTGGGACAACCCTACGAGCAGTACTTC,CASSLGQPYEQYF
few,TRBV7-9,TRBJ2-7,-,TGTGCCAGCAGCTCATCAGGGCTTTACGAGCAGTACTTC,CASSSSGLYEQYF
-,TRBV7-2,TRBJ2-1,-,TGTGCCAGCAGCTCGGGGGCCTACAATGAGCAGTTCTTC,CASSSGAYNEQFF
-,TRBV5-5,TRBJ1-2,TRBD1,TGTGCCAGCAGCGGACGACAGGGGGCTAACTATGGCTACACCTTC,CASSGRQGANYGYTF
-,TRBV6-5,TRBJ1-5,-,TGTGCCAGTTCGACAGTTCAAGGGCCCCAGCATTTT,CASSTVQGPQHF
-,TRBV21-1,TRBJ2-3,-,TGTGCCAGCAGCAAGCGGAGTCGACGCGCAACCACAGATACGCAGTATTTT,CASSKRSRRATTDTQYF
once,TRBV19,TRBJ2-1,-,TGTGCCAGTAGTATTTCCAAACTGCCAAACAATGAGCAGTTCTTC,CASSISKLPNNEQFF
-,TRBV28,TRBJ2-7,-,TGTGCCAGCAGTTCTCCCGGGACACTCACCCACTACGAGCAGTACTTC,CASSSPGTLTHYEQYF
-,TRBV5-1,TRBJ2-7,TRBD2,TGCGCCAGCAGCGTTCAGGCTAGCGGATCCTACGAGCAGTACTTC,CASSVQASGSYEQYF
few,TRBV29-1,TRBJ2-2,-,TGCAGCGTTGAAGCCGCCGGGGAGCTGTTTTTT,CSVEAAGELFF
-,TRBV7-6,TRBJ2-1,-,TGTGCCAGCAGCTCAGTTGGACTGAAGGACAATGAGCAGTTCTTC,CASSSVGLKDNEQFF
-,TRBV28,TRBJ1-5,-,TGTGCCAGCAGTTCTGGCAATCAGCCCCAGCATTTT,CASSSGNQPQHF